The clone carrying this T cell receptor (beta chain) occurred many times. Its antigen is unidentified. This record belongs to a study of T-cell memory formation after mild COVID-19. Constant-segment primers and 5'RACE yielded cDNA libraries for TCR alpha and TCR beta, each carrying sample barcodes and UMIs. MiXCR was run by TCRdb on the 5' RACE reads, yielding one entry per CDR3 protein. Of just under 350,000 distinct CDR3 sequences in the sample, around 13% are singletons; the top ten hold 20% to 25%. Whole-study results and caveats: Pre-infection memory harbored some responding clones, suggesting cross-reactive memory joined.

The TCR was taken from a man aged 18 to 29 who had mild COVID-19 (a few samples of this study predate the infection). Cell type and time point are not known. Sequenced input: PBMCs or a T cell subset sorted from them (not recorded which).

CDR3 in DNA: TGTGCCAGCTCAGAAAAACAGGGCCCCTACGAGCAGTACGTC. It is translated as CASSEKQGPYEQYV. The chain employs TRBV18 and TRBJ2-7, with a weak D call TRBD1 (6 bases). CDR3 size: 14 residues. V was cut by 5 bases and J by 2 bases, with 13 bases left in between. Germline lookup yields CDR1 KGHSH and CDR2 LQKENI.